The 19 T cell receptor beta chains below all came from one sample that was sequenced in a study of blood T cell repertoires in COVID-19. Produced via immunoSEQ multiplex PCR; TCRdb's table is partial and in-frame only. The sample includes over 95,000 clones, roughly 84% of them seen just once. The sample consisted of peripheral blood. The receptor source for this set is a woman between 40 and 50 years old with acute or convalescent COVID-19.

The V gene is TRBV7-2, the J gene TRBJ2-7; 7 positions agree with TRBD2. This CDR3 has 13 amino acids. The J segment lost 1 base and the V segment lost 4 bases, leaving 1 base of the junction unmatched. Germline values: CDR1 SGHTA, CDR2 FQGNSA. The CDR3, as DNA: TGTGCCAGCAGCTCCGGGGGGTCCTACGAGCAGTACTTC. Protein product: CASSSGGSYEQYF. The full variable domain, in which reference TRBV7-2 and TRBJ2-7 provide the parts outside the CDR3, is GAGVSQSPSNKVTEKGKDVELRCDPISGHTALYWYRQSLGQGLEFLIYFQGNSAPDKSGLPSDRFSAERTGGSVSTLTIQRTQQEDSAVYLCASSSGGSYEQYFGPGTRLTVT.

This clone was found once. The V call is TRBV9, the J call TRBJ1-1; possibly TRBD1 for D (5 bases). The V gene lost 4 bases and the J gene lost 6 bases, with 22 bases spanning the gap. The germline CDR1 and CDR2 sequences are SGDLS and YYNGEE. The CDR3 spans 16 residues. The CDR3 DNA is TGTGCCAGCAGCCCGCTCCCTTTAGACAGCAACCCTGAAGCTTTCTTT. Amino acids: CASSPLPLDSNPEAFF.

The gene calls are TRBV5-1 and TRBJ2-1; 7 bases fit TRBD1. Per the germline V gene, CDR1 is SGHRS and CDR2 is YFSETQ. V lost 1 base to trimming and J lost 6 bases; unmatched junction nucleotides: 4. The CDR3 is made up of 14 amino acids. CDR3 loop: CASSLRQGSNEQFF. Written as DNA, the CDR3 is TGCGCCAGCAGCTTGCGACAGGGAAGCAATGAGCAGTTCTTC. Together with reference TRBV5-1 and TRBJ2-1, the CDR3 gives the full variable domain: KAGVTQTPRYLIKTRGQQVTLSCSPISGHRSVSWYQQTPGQGLQFLFEYFSETQRNKGNFPGRFSGRQFSNSRSEMNVSTLELGDSALYLCASSLRQGSNEQFFGPGTRLTVL.

For the CDR3, the DNA is TGCAGCGTTGCAGGCCAGGGCTACTATGGCTACACCTTC. It specifies CSVAGQGYYGYTF. The V gene is TRBV29-1, the J gene TRBJ1-2; D may be TRBD1 (5 bases). Deletions cut 4 bases from V and 3 bases from J, with 12 bases between. Germline lookup yields CDR1 SQVTM and CDR2 ANQGSEA. This CDR3 is 13 amino acids long.

The chain recombines TRBV11-2 with TRBJ2-3, with TRBD2 matching 8 bases. Germline V gives CDR1 SGHAT, CDR2 FQNNGV. The trim removed 0 bases at V and 1 base at J, leaving 3 bases unmatched. The CDR3 has 16 amino acids. The CDR3 is CASSLDPGGGTDTQYF. The CDR3 DNA reads as TGTGCCAGCAGCTTAGATCCGGGGGGGGGCACAGATACGCAGTATTTT.

This rearrangement joins TRBV15 to TRBJ1-2; TRBD1 agrees at 10 bases. CDR1 LNHNV and CDR2 YYDKDF come from the germline V gene (reference sequence). V was pared by 2 bases and J by 7 bases, with 10 bases of the junction left unmatched. The CDR3 has 16 residues. The CDR3 spells CATSRSTGGAGRGYTF. The CDR3 DNA follows: TGTGCCACCAGCAGATCGACAGGGGGCGCGGGACGTGGCTACACCTTC.

DNA of the CDR3: TGTGCCAGCAGTGAAGCGGGCACCATGAACACTGAAGCTTTCTTT. Amino acid sequence: CASSEAGTMNTEAFF. The rearrangement links TRBV6-1 to TRBJ1-1; D ambiguous. CDR3 length equals 15 residues. The V gene lost 0 bases and the J gene lost 0 bases, with 8 bases spanning the gap. CDR1 MNHNS and CDR2 SASEGT come from the germline V gene.

The rearrangement joins TRBV4-1 to TRBJ1-3; tentatively, D is TRBD1 (5 bases). Between the trimmed V and J ends, which lost 2 bases and 0 bases, there was a span of 8 bases. The germline V gene encodes CDR1 MGHRA and CDR2 YSYEKL. The CDR3 has 15 residues. The CDR3 sequence: CASSQPGNSGNTIYF. For the CDR3, the DNA is TGCGCCAGCAGCCAACCAGGGAACTCTGGAAACACCATATATTTT.

V gene TRBV5-6 combines with J gene TRBJ2-1; 10 bases align to TRBD2. Trimming took 0 bases from V and 8 from J; bases not matched to a gene: 8. CDR1 SGHDT and CDR2 YYEEEE come from the germline V gene. The CDR3 has 16 amino acids. DNA for the CDR3: TGTGCCAGCAGCTTGGATGGCAGCGGGGGGGCATATGAGCAGTTCTTC. This codes for CASSLDGSGGAYEQFF.

V gene TRBV5-1 combines with J gene TRBJ1-4; 7 nucleotides match TRBD1. Germline V gene sequence: CDR1 SGHRS, CDR2 YFSETQ. V lost 6 bases and J lost 8; bases outside the gene matches: 7. CDR3 length: 13 amino acids. The CDR3 sequence is CASTRDRDEKLFF. The CDR3, as DNA: TGCGCCAGCACCAGAGACAGGGACGAAAAACTGTTTTTT.

In DNA, the CDR3 is TGTGCCAGCTCCCCGGGGGGCAGGGGCGAACCTTACTTC. This codes for CASSPGGRGEPYF. This sequence joins TRBV18 and TRBJ2-7; tentatively, D is TRBD2 (7 bases). The V end was cut by 6 bases, the J end by 13 bases, with 22 bases between. Germline V gene lookup returns CDR1 KGHSH and CDR2 LQKENI. The CDR3 is made up of 13 amino acids.

The V gene is TRBV5-1, the J gene TRBJ2-1, with 13 bases fitting TRBD2. The V gene end was trimmed by 4 bases and the J gene end by 8 bases; junction bases not matched to a gene: 3. The CDR3 runs to 14 residues. Per the germline V gene, CDR1 is SGHRS and CDR2 is YFSETQ. CDR3: CASSTSGGAYEQFF. In nucleotides, the CDR3 is TGCGCCAGCAGCACTAGCGGGGGGGCCTATGAGCAGTTCTTC.

The chain combines TRBV5-1 with TRBJ2-5, with TRBD2 as a possible D gene (5 bases). CDR3 length equals 12 residues. Germline CDR1 SGHRS, CDR2 YFSETQ. V shed 9 bases and J shed 5 bases, with 14 bases lying between them. Written as DNA, the CDR3 is TGCGCCACCAGGTCCGGGGAGGAGACCCAGTACTTC. As protein: CATRSGEETQYF.

This sequence joins TRBV6-5 and TRBJ2-7; 11 bases line up with TRBD1. V gave up 2 bases and J gave up 5 bases; unmatched junction bases: 5. Germline V gives CDR1 MNHEY, CDR2 SVGAGI. The CDR3 totals 15 residues. The CDR3 sequence: CASSYGQGALDEQYF. The CDR3 coding sequence is TGTGCCAGCAGTTACGGACAGGGGGCCTTGGACGAGCAGTACTTC.

The rearrangement uses TRBV18 and TRBJ1-1, with D possibly matching TRBD1 (5 bases). The CDR3 runs 13 residues. The V gene's germline CDR1 is KGHSH and CDR2 LQKENI. V was clipped by 6 bases and J by 2 bases, with 10 bases between them. The CDR3 is CASSQGGNTEAFF. CDR3 coding DNA: TGTGCCAGCTCCCAGGGTGGAAACACTGAAGCTTTCTTT.

This clone has a single count. V usage is TRBV5-6 and J usage is TRBJ1-4; D gene ambiguous. The CDR3 is 13 amino acids. V dropped 1 base and J dropped 7 bases, with 8 bases sitting between them. Germline CDR1 SGHDT, CDR2 YYEEEE. The CDR3: CASSLMTLEKLFF. The CDR3 bases are TGTGCCAGCAGCTTGATGACACTTGAAAAACTGTTTTTT.

The J gene is TRBJ1-1, the V gene TRBV7-3; D ambiguous. Germline CDR1 reads SGHTA; CDR2 reads FQGTGA. The CDR3 length is 13 residues. Trimming cost V 1 base and J 2 bases, with 5 bases left between them. The CDR3, as DNA: TGTGCCAGCAGCTTAAATATCAACACTGAAGCTTTCTTT. It is translated as CASSLNINTEAFF.

V gene TRBV27 combines with J gene TRBJ1-4; D is ambiguous. Germline V lookup: CDR1 MNHEY, CDR2 SMNVEV (reference sequence). V lost 4 bases and J 5 bases, leaving 11 bases between the germline ends. The CDR3 contains 14 residues. This CDR3 reads CASSSFGENEKLFF. CDR3 in DNA: TGTGCCAGCAGTTCATTCGGGGAAAATGAAAAACTGTTTTTT.

This chain joins TRBV4-1 and TRBJ1-2; 7 nucleotides line up with TRBD1. J was trimmed by 5 bases and V by 4 bases; bases with no gene match: 4. In germline, CDR1 is MGHRA, CDR2 YSYEKL. The CDR3 spans 13 residues. In nucleotides, the CDR3 is TGCGCCAGCAGCCTACCGGGACAGTATGGCTACACCTTC. Its translation is CASSLPGQYGYTF.